This TCR beta chain was observed in a study of T-cell memory formation after mild COVID-19. TCR alpha and TCR beta cDNA libraries carrying sample barcodes and UMIs came from 5'RACE with constant-segment primers. One entry per CDR3 protein, called by TCRdb with MiXCR from the 5' RACE reads. This table holds about 360,000 distinct CDR3 sequences, roughly 14% found once. There are 15 residues in the CDR3. Trimming removed 6 bases at V and 0 bases at J, with 13 bases between. The germline V gene encodes CDR1 SNHLY and CDR2 FYNNEI. This clonotype was obtained from a man aged 18 to 30 who had mild COVID-19 (a few samples of this study predate the infection). Cell type and time point are not known. The specimen was PBMCs or a T cell subset sorted from them (not recorded which). The chain uses TRBV2 and TRBJ2-3, with D tentatively TRBD2 (6 bases). CDR3 sequence (DNA): TGTGCCAGCAGGATTAGCGGAGCTAGCACAGATACGCAGTATTTT. Translated: CASRISGASTDTQYF.